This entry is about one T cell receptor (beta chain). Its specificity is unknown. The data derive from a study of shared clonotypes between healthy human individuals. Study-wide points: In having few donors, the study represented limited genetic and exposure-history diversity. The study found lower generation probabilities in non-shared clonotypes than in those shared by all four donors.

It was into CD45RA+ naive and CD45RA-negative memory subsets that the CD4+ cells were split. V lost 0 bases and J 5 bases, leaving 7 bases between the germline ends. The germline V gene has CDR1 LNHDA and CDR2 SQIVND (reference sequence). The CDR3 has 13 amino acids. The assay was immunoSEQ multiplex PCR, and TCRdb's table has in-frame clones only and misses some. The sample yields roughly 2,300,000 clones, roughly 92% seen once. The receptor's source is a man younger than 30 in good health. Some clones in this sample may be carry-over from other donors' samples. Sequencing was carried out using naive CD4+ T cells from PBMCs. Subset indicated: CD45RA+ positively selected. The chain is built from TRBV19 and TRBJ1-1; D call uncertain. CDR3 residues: CASSIETATEAFF. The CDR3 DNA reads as TGTGCCAGTAGTATAGAAACGGCGACTGAAGCTTTCTTT.